The T cell receptor beta chain described here comes from a study of cytomegalovirus exposure and HLA in healthy donors (dated by TCRdb to the late 2010s). Broadly, across the study: According to a later analysis, one platform produced both the 120 validation repertoires and the 720 or so repertoires of the first cohort. High-throughput TCR immunosequencing, statistical association of individual TCRs with disease status, and machine learning were combined to predict cytomegalovirus infection status. The study aimed to test whether cataloging public T cell receptors could reveal signatures of past pathogen exposure. Besides the first cohort of 550 to 750 subjects, a separate validation cohort made up of around 120 different subjects was used. What the research found in general, with its limitations: While some public TCRs were present in many individuals, most TCR sequences turned up only very rarely across donors. A later analysis found that TCRs clustered in the first cohort also tended to co-occur in the 95 to 150 validation repertoires, with approximately 95% of cluster scores above 0. The classifier was reported to diagnose cytomegalovirus status with high specificity and sensitivity in both the original and validation cohorts. All 120 or so repertoires were used to score co-occurrence in the validation cohort in a later analysis, because that analysis had no HLA typing for the cohort. In the study, approximately 160 TCR beta chains were listed as associated with cytomegalovirus. According to the authors, the approach could potentially be generalized to other disease states and immunological phenotypes. In vitro tests confirmed that a few of the cytomegalovirus-associated TCR beta chains recognize cytomegalovirus antigens.

To prepare the library, the immunoSEQ multiplex PCR assay was applied. As for the authors' bioinformatics: A statistical classification framework was built for diagnosing cytomegalovirus status from the catalog of TCR beta chain sequences. The table was pulled from immuneACCESS by TCRdb, which kept in-frame rearrangements only. Such tables lose some clones; where checked, under half of the loss comes from unresolved V genes, and the rest has no known cause. That table is the source of V, J and clone size, and D and trimming were worked out from the DNA. Recorded for this sample are about 220,000 clones; 85% to 95% of them occurred a single time. The leading ten clones occupy approximately 1.1% of the sample. Separate from the approximately 730-subject first cohort, the validation cohort of 120 subjects was the group to which the donors belonged. Details on this clone: The antigen this receptor binds is unknown. No much larger clonotype is one base removed from it; base qualities were not supplied.

The source material was PBMCs. The TCR was taken from a woman between 18 and 29 years old in good health and CMV-seronegative.

The CDR3 here reads CASSQEGGGPSTEAFF. At the DNA level, the sequence is TGCGCCAGCAGCCAAGAAGGGGGGGGTCCGAGCACTGAAGCTTTCTTT. The chain couples TRBV4-1 to TRBJ1-1, with TRBD1 as a weak D call on 6 bases. As encoded in the germline V gene, CDR1 is MGHRA while CDR2 is YSYEKL. Spanning cysteine to phenylalanine, the CDR3 consists of 16 amino acids. The retained sequence is limited to the CDR3, 48 bases, with the frame set at the first base. V gives up 0 bases and J gives up 4 bases, and the segment between their germline ends measures 15 bases.